Sequencing of this TCR beta chain was carried out in a study of spatial heterogeneity in lung cancer. Study as a whole: Sequencing consistently turned up more beta-chain sequences than alpha-chain sequences.

General study points: Relative to follow-up, resection was when ubiquitous expanded tumor TCRs appeared more in blood.

The V end lost 6 bases, the J end lost 0 bases, and 14 bases lay between the germline ends. The CDR3 is made up of 15 amino acids. Time point here: blood at routine non-recurrence follow-up after resection. This clonotype was recorded at least ten times. The antigen remains undetermined. TCRdb independently ran MiXCR on the 5' RACE reads; one entry per CDR3 protein. The sample comprises roughly 46,000 distinct CDR3 sequences, approximately 10% of which are singletons, and 32% rests with the top ten. The chain combines TRBV12-3 or TRBV12-4 with TRBJ1-1, with D uncertain. The sequenced sample was PBMCs, obtained at follow-up. The sequence derives from a male donor with early-stage non-small cell lung cancer. The CDR3 loop is CASSGGGSMNTEAFF. CDR3 nucleotides: TGTGCCAGCAGCGGAGGAGGGTCCATGAACACTGAAGCTTTCTTT.